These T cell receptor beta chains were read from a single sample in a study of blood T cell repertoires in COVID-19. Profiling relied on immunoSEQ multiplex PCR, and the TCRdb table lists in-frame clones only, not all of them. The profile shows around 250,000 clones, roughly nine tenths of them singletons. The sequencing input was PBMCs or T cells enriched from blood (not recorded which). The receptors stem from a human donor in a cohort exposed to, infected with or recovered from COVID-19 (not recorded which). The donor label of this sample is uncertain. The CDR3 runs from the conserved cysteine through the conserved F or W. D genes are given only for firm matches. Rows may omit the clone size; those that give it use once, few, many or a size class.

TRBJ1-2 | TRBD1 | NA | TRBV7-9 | TGTGCCAGCAGCCAGGACAGGGTGTTTAATGGCTACACCTTC | CASSQDRVFNGYTF
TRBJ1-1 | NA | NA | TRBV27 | TGTGCCAGCAGTCCAGTGACAGGTGGGTTGAACACTGAAGCTTTCTTT | CASSPVTGGLNTEAFF
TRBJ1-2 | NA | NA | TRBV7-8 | TGTGCCAGCAGCTTAAAAGGGACACCCGATAACTATGGCTACACCTTC | CASSLKGTPDNYGYTF
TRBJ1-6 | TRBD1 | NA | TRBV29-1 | TGCAGCGTTAGACAGGGAGTGGATTCACCCCTCCACTTT | CSVRQGVDSPLHF
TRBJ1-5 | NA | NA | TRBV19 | TGTGCCAGTAGTATCCAGAGCAATCAGCCCCAGCATTTT | CASSIQSNQPQHF
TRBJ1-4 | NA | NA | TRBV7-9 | TGTGCCAGCAGCTTAGACGGTTCGGGTGGAAAACTGTTTTTT | CASSLDGSGGKLFF
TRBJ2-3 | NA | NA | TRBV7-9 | TGTGCCAGCAGCTTCAGGGGCAGGGATACGCAGTATTTT | CASSFRGRDTQYF
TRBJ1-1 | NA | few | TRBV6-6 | TGTGCCAGCAGCCAGGGACTCATGAACACTGAAGCTTTCTTT | CASSQGLMNTEAFF
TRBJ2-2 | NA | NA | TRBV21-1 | TGTGCCAGCAGCAAAGGGACAGAGTATAACACCGGCGTGCTGTTTTTT | CASSKGTEYNTGVLFF
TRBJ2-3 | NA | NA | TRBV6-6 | TGTGCCAGCAGGGAGGATACGCAGTATTTT | CASREDTQYF
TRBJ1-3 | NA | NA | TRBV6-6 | TGTGCCAGCAGTTCGGGATCTGGAAACACCATATATTTT | CASSSGSGNTIYF
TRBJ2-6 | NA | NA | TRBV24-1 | TGTGCCACCAGTGATTTTCACAACTCTGGGGCCAACGTCCTGACTTTC | CATSDFHNSGANVLTF
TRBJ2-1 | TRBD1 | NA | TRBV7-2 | TGTGCCAGCAGCTTACGGTGGGGACAGGGGATTGAAGAGCAGTTCTTC | CASSLRWGQGIEEQFF
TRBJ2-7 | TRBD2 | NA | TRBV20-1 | TGCAGTGCTAGTACTAGCGGGGGCACCTACGAGCAGTACTTC | CSASTSGGTYEQYF
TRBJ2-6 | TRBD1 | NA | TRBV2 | TGTGCCAGCAGGGGACAGGGCCGCTCTGGGGCCAACGTCCTGACTTTC | CASRGQGRSGANVLTF
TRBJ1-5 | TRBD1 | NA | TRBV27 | TGTGCCAGCAGTTCGGGACAGGGGGATCAGCCCCAGCATTTT | CASSSGQGDQPQHF